These 32 T cell receptor beta chains were sequenced from one sample in a study of CD4 T cell repertoires in COVID-19. The data were produced by immunoSEQ multiplex PCR, yet TCRdb's version contains in-frame clones alone and is incomplete. The data show fewer than 100,000 clones, with about four fifths seen just once and about 0.5% held by the top ten. The starting material was CD4+ T cells from peripheral blood, obtained after recovery from COVID-19. Receptors were obtained from a human donor who had COVID-19.

The chain has TRBV6-5 and TRBJ1-1; no definite D call. The CDR3 is 13 residues long. Germline CDR1 reads MNHEY; CDR2 reads SVGAGI. Trimming shortened V by 4 bases and J by 5 bases, and 11 bases separated the two germline ends. The CDR3 here is CASSWGGRTEAFF. Here the CDR3 DNA reads TGTGCCAGCAGTTGGGGAGGGCGGACTGAAGCTTTCTTT.

This clone appeared once. CDR3 coding DNA: TGTGCCAGTAGTATAACGGCAGCACAAGAGACCCAGTACTTC. It is translated as CASSITAAQETQYF. The rearrangement links TRBV19 to TRBJ2-5, with no clear D. The CDR3 has 14 amino acids. V was cut by 2 bases and J by 2 bases, with 9 bases left in between. Germline CDR1 and CDR2: LNHDA and SQIVND (reference sequence).

The chain uses TRBV6-1 and TRBJ1-2, with TRBD1 matching 8 bases. CDR1 is MNHNS and CDR2 is SASEGT in the germline V gene. The CDR3 length is 15 residues. Losses at the gene ends were 3 bases for V and 1 base for J; bases not matched to a gene: 4. The CDR3 loop reads CASSETGQVNYGYTF. CDR3 nucleotide sequence: TGTGCCAGCAGTGAGACGGGACAGGTTAACTATGGCTACACCTTC.

The chain has TRBV7-2 and TRBJ1-1; TRBD1 aligns across 7 bases. V trimming: 5 bases; J trimming: 5 bases; junction bases outside the gene matches: 14. From germline, CDR1 is SGHTA and CDR2 FQGNSA. The CDR3 is 16 amino acids. The CDR3 protein is CASSPTGVFTGTEAFF. The DNA for the CDR3 is TGTGCCAGCAGCCCCACAGGGGTATTCACAGGTACTGAAGCTTTCTTT.

The chain uses TRBV6-5 and TRBJ1-6; D unresolved. Trimming removed 3 bases at V and 9 bases at J, with 9 bases between. This CDR3 is 13 amino acids long. Germline V gene lookup returns CDR1 MNHEY and CDR2 SVGAGI. The CDR3 spells CASSYEWSSPLHF. CDR3 DNA: TGTGCCAGCAGTTATGAGTGGAGTTCACCCCTCCACTTT.

The chain couples TRBV2 to TRBJ1-2; a possible D gene is TRBD1 (5 bases). CDR1 and CDR2 from the germline V gene are SNHLY and FYNNEI. The V gene lost 6 bases and the J gene lost 4 bases, with 12 bases spanning the gap. The CDR3 is made up of 13 amino acids. The CDR3 DNA reads TGTGCCAGCAGCGCCAGGGTCGGCTATGGCTACACCTTC. Its protein is CASSARVGYGYTF.

The chain uses TRBV11-2 and TRBJ1-3; no reliable D call. Germline loops: CDR1 SGHAT, CDR2 FQNNGV. The V and J ends lost 1 base and 3 bases respectively, with 10 bases between them. The CDR3 contains 15 residues. The CDR3 region has the DNA TGTGCCAGCAGCTTAGTAGGACGGATTGGAAACACCATATATTTT. Protein: CASSLVGRIGNTIYF.

The chain is built from TRBV10-2 and TRBJ2-2; D possibly corresponds to TRBD2 (5 bases). Germline assignment: CDR1 WSHSY and CDR2 SAAADI. CDR3 length: 15 residues. Trimming took 5 bases from V and 1 from J, leaving 11 bases between them. CDR3 residues: CASSRAARNTGELFF. The CDR3 DNA sequence: TGCGCCAGCAGTAGAGCGGCTAGGAACACCGGGGAGCTGTTTTTT.

The J gene is TRBJ2-7, the V gene TRBV3-1 (or the pseudogene TRBV3-2); no clear D. This CDR3 comprises 12 residues. Germline lookup yields CDR1 LGHDT and CDR2 YNNKEL (reference sequence). V was shortened by 1 base and J by 9 bases, with 10 bases between the two germline ends. The CDR3 sequence is CASSQVSATQYF. The CDR3, as DNA: TGTGCCAGCAGCCAAGTTTCCGCAACGCAGTACTTC.

The chain combines TRBV27 with TRBJ1-6; possibly TRBD1 for D (5 bases). In germline, CDR1 is MNHEY, CDR2 SMNVEV (reference sequence). The ends were cut back, 5 bases at V and 10 bases at J, with 21 bases in the middle. This CDR3 is 16 amino acids long. In nucleotides, the CDR3 is TGTGCCAGCAGTCTTGCGGCGGGGGTGATTTCATCACCCCTCCACTTT. It yields the protein CASSLAAGVISSPLHF.

J is TRBJ2-3 and V is TRBV6-1, with D unresolved. CDR1 and CDR2 (germline): MNHNS, SASEGT. V gave up 1 base and J gave up 8 bases, with 7 bases separating them. The CDR3 covers 12 residues. CDR3 in amino acids: CASSEVGLTQYF. The CDR3 coding sequence is TGTGCCAGCAGTGAAGTAGGTCTTACGCAGTATTTT.

This clone turned up a few times. The rearrangement uses TRBV10-1 and TRBJ1-2, with D perhaps TRBD1 (5 bases). V was trimmed by 10 bases and J by 2 bases, leaving 14 bases between them. CDR3 length equals 13 residues. CDR1 and CDR2 from the germline V gene are WNHNN and SYGVQD (reference sequence). The CDR3 reads CAMCWGRNYGYTF. CDR3 coding DNA: TGCGCCATGTGTTGGGGACGGAACTATGGCTACACCTTC.

This chain uses TRBV30 with TRBJ1-4; D not certain. The germline V gene has CDR1 GTSNPN and CDR2 SVGIG (reference sequence). The CDR3 consists of 15 residues. Trimming pared 1 base from V and 0 bases from J, leaving 9 bases between. The CDR3 protein is CAWSANGATNEKLFF. Written as DNA, the CDR3 is TGTGCCTGGAGTGCCAACGGTGCAACTAATGAAAAACTGTTTTTT.

This clone was detected a few times. The chain carries TRBV6-1 and TRBJ1-5, with D uncertain. The CDR3 sequence is 13 residues long. V was trimmed by 1 base and J by 4 bases, leaving 5 bases between them. Germline-derived CDR1 and CDR2 are MNHNS and SASEGT. The CDR3 DNA follows: TGTGCCAGCAGTGAAGACTGGAATCAGCCCCAGCATTTT. Its protein is CASSEDWNQPQHF.

The chain carries TRBV4-2 and TRBJ2-5, with D perhaps matching TRBD2 (7 bases). CDR3 length equals 16 residues. Germline V gene data show CDR1 as LGHNA and CDR2 as YNFKEQ. V was clipped by 1 base and J by 3 bases, with 15 bases between them. CDR3 sequence: CASSQGPGGAEETQYF. The CDR3 DNA sequence: TGTGCCAGCAGCCAAGGCCCGGGGGGCGCCGAAGAGACCCAGTACTTC.

The chain links TRBV10-1 to TRBJ2-7, with 7 positions matching TRBD1. The CDR3 contains 14 residues. Germline V gives CDR1 WNHNN, CDR2 SYGVQD (reference sequence). With 0 bases clipped from V and 4 bases from J, the junction kept 3 bases outside the gene matches. The CDR3 DNA follows: TGCGCCAGCAGTGAGTCGGGCAGGGGGTACGAGCAGTACTTC. Translated, it gives CASSESGRGYEQYF.

The chain joins TRBV6-6 to TRBJ1-1; 7 nucleotides agree with TRBD1. The CDR3 has 15 residues. The V and J ends lost 4 bases and 2 bases, in that order; junction bases with no gene match: 7. Germline V gene data show CDR1 as MNHNY and CDR2 as SVGAGI (reference sequence). CDR3 DNA: TGTGCCAGCAGTTCTCGACAGGGATTAAACACTGAAGCTTTCTTT. This translates into CASSSRQGLNTEAFF.

The gene calls are TRBV11-2 and TRBJ1-2, with D unresolved. Germline CDR1 and CDR2: SGHAT and FQNNGV. The CDR3 contains 19 residues. V was cut by 4 bases and J by 1 base, with 25 bases left in between. CDR3 region: CASSSLSGPRRTDNYGYTF. CDR3 nucleotide sequence: TGTGCCAGCAGCTCCCTGAGCGGGCCACGCCGTACAGATAACTATGGCTACACCTTC.

V and J are TRBV3-1 (or the pseudogene TRBV3-2) and TRBJ2-5; D may match TRBD1 or TRBD2 (5 bases each). V was trimmed by 6 bases and J by 6 bases, leaving 17 bases between them. Germline V gene lookup returns CDR1 LGHDT and CDR2 YNNKEL (reference sequence). The length of the CDR3 is 14 residues. In DNA form, the CDR3 reads TGTGCCAGCAGTCCCCGAGAGGGGATAAAGACCCAGTACTTC. Translating it yields CASSPREGIKTQYF.

The chain carries TRBV10-3 and TRBJ2-3; no clear D gene. The CDR3 runs to 13 residues. The V end was cut by 0 bases, the J end by 1 base, with 2 bases between. In germline, CDR1 is ENHRY, CDR2 SYGVKD. The CDR3 DNA reads as TGTGCCATCAGTGAGTCGGGCACAGATACGCAGTATTTT. This translates into CAISESGTDTQYF.

The V gene is TRBV7-3, the J gene TRBJ1-6; no reliable D call. V shed 2 bases and J shed 6 bases, with 5 bases lying between them. Germline V gene sequence: CDR1 SGHTA, CDR2 FQGTGA. The CDR3 spans 13 residues. The CDR3 here is CASSLYSNSPLHF. The CDR3 DNA reads as TGTGCCAGCAGCTTATACAGTAATTCACCCCTCCACTTT. The full variable domain, its missing parts supplied by reference TRBV7-3 and TRBJ1-6, is GAGVSQTPSNKVTEKGKYVELRCDPISGHTALYWYRQSLGQGPEFLIYFQGTGAADDSGLPNDRFFAVRPEGSVSTLKIQRTERGDSAVYLCASSLYSNSPLHFGNGTRLTVT.

The chain links TRBV19 to TRBJ1-5; weak D call: TRBD1 (6 bases). Trimming cost V 3 bases and J 7 bases, with 16 bases left between them. Germline V gives CDR1 LNHDA, CDR2 SQIVND (reference sequence). This CDR3 has 15 amino acids. The CDR3 spells CASSISGGLGQPQHF. Here the CDR3 DNA reads TGTGCCAGTAGTATTAGCGGGGGGCTCGGGCAGCCCCAGCATTTT.

This clone has just one count. The CDR3 nucleotides read TGTGCCAGCAGCCGCCGGGACTACCGCACAGATACGCAGTATTTT. It encodes CASSRRDYRTDTQYF. This chain joins TRBV11-2 and TRBJ2-3; 7 bases agree with TRBD2. The J segment lost 1 base and the V segment lost 5 bases, leaving 6 bases of the junction unmatched. Germline V CDR1 and CDR2: SGHAT, FQNNGV. This CDR3 comprises 15 residues. The full variable domain, in which reference TRBV11-2 and TRBJ2-3 provide the parts outside the CDR3, is EAGVAQSPRYKIIEKRQSVAFWCNPISGHATLYWYQQILGQGPKLLIQFQNNGVVDDSQLPKDRFSAERLKGVDSTLKIQPAKLEDSAVYLCASSRRDYRTDTQYFGPGTRLTVL.

V and J are TRBV19 and TRBJ2-7; D is perhaps TRBD2 (6 bases). The CDR3 length is 13 residues. Looked up from germline, CDR1 is LNHDA and CDR2 is SQIVND (reference sequence). Trimming left V 2 bases short and J 12 bases short, with 17 bases between. CDR3 nucleotide sequence: TGTGCCAGTAGTATATATGGAGGGGACGTGGCGTACTTC. It codes for CASSIYGGDVAYF.

The genes are TRBV7-3 and TRBJ2-3; D possibly corresponds to TRBD1 (6 bases). The CDR3 has 16 residues. V was cut by 5 bases and J by 1 base, with 16 bases left in between. Germline V CDR1 and CDR2: SGHTA, FQGTGA. The CDR3 here is CASSHSSDRGTDTQYF. In DNA, the CDR3 is TGTGCCAGCAGCCATAGCTCGGACAGAGGCACAGATACGCAGTATTTT. The whole variable domain, remainder taken from reference TRBV7-3 and TRBJ2-3, is GAGVSQTPSNKVTEKGKYVELRCDPISGHTALYWYRQSLGQGPEFLIYFQGTGAADDSGLPNDRFFAVRPEGSVSTLKIQRTERGDSAVYLCASSHSSDRGTDTQYFGPGTRLTVL.

CDR3 residues: CASSPNPTGAGQETQYF. The DNA for the CDR3 is TGTGCCAGCAGCCCAAACCCGACAGGGGCCGGCCAAGAGACCCAGTACTTC. The chain carries TRBV7-2 and TRBJ2-5; TRBD1 aligns across 8 bases. The junction had 12 bases not matched to a gene; V was cut back by 5 bases and J by 1 base. Germline V CDR1 and CDR2: SGHTA, FQGNSA. CDR3 length equals 17 residues. The full variable domain, its missing parts supplied by reference TRBV7-2 and TRBJ2-5, is GAGVSQSPSNKVTEKGKDVELRCDPISGHTALYWYRQSLGQGLEFLIYFQGNSAPDKSGLPSDRFSAERTGGSVSTLTIQRTQQEDSAVYLCASSPNPTGAGQETQYFGPGTRLLVL.

The chain links TRBV5-1 to TRBJ2-7; 9 bases align to TRBD1. This CDR3 comprises 14 residues. The V gene's germline CDR1 is SGHRS and CDR2 YFSETQ. V lost 1 base to trimming and J lost 5 bases; unmatched junction nucleotides: 4. CDR3 DNA: TGCGCCAGCAGCTTGTCACAGGGGGCGAACGAGCAGTACTTC. It encodes CASSLSQGANEQYF. Together with reference TRBV5-1 and TRBJ2-7, the CDR3 gives the full variable domain: KAGVTQTPRYLIKTRGQQVTLSCSPISGHRSVSWYQQTPGQGLQFLFEYFSETQRNKGNFPGRFSGRQFSNSRSEMNVSTLELGDSALYLCASSLSQGANEQYFGPGTRLTVT.

The chain combines TRBV6-2 or TRBV6-3 with TRBJ1-5; D unresolved. The germline CDR1 and CDR2 sequences are MNHEY and SVGEGT. Trimming took 0 bases from V and 10 from J, leaving 16 bases between them. The CDR3 totals 15 residues. CDR3 sequence (DNA): TGTGCCAGCAGTTACTCGAGTACAATGGGCGGCCCCCAGCATTTT. Its protein product is CASSYSSTMGGPQHF.

The chain carries TRBV21-1 and TRBJ2-1. TRBV21-1 is a pseudogene locus. The CDR3 consists of 14 residues. CDR3 in amino acids: CASSSREGGYEQFF. CDR3 sequence (DNA): TGTGCCAGCAGCTCCCGCGAGGGGGGATATGAGCAGTTCTTC.

This clone was observed a single time. The rearrangement uses TRBV20-1 and TRBJ2-5; no definite D call. Trimming removed 6 bases from V and 5 bases from J, with 10 bases in between. CDR1 is DFQATT and CDR2 is SNEGSKA in the germline V gene (reference sequence). CDR3 length: 11 amino acids. CDR3 sequence (DNA): TGCAGTGCCCTCTGGTGGGAGACCCAGTACTTC. This codes for CSALWWETQYF.

In this sample, this clone turned up once. For the CDR3, the DNA is TGTGCCAGCAGCTTGATGGGCCCGACCAATGAGCAGTTCTTC. It translates to CASSLMGPTNEQFF. This chain joins TRBV5-4 and TRBJ2-1; no reliable D call. CDR1 and CDR2 from the germline V gene are SGHNT and YYREEE (reference sequence). V shed 1 base and J shed 6 bases, with 11 bases lying between them. The CDR3 is 14 residues long.

The rearrangement links TRBV7-7 to TRBJ2-5; the D call may be TRBD1 or TRBD2 (5 bases each). Trimming took 8 bases from V and 5 from J, leaving 12 bases between them. From germline, CDR1 is SSHAT and CDR2 FNYEAQ (reference sequence). The CDR3 consists of 12 residues. CDR3 region: CASAVWGETQYF. In DNA, the CDR3 is TGTGCCAGCGCTGTATGGGGGGAGACCCAGTACTTC.